The 32 T cell receptor beta chains in this list originate from one sample, sequenced in a study of T-cell memory formation after mild COVID-19. In TCRdb, the 5' RACE reads were re-called with MiXCR into one record per CDR3 protein. The sample holds approximately 89,000 distinct CDR3 sequences, around a quarter seen once. Sequenced input: PBMCs or a T cell subset sorted from them (not recorded which). These receptors were taken from a man younger than 35 who had mild COVID-19 (a few samples of this study predate the infection). Cell type and time point are not known.

This clonotype was seen a handful of times. This chain connects TRBV27 to TRBJ2-7; 8 positions agree with TRBD1. The CDR3 contains 13 residues. With V trimmed by 5 bases and J by 5 bases, 5 bases remained unmatched. Germline CDR1 MNHEY, CDR2 SMNVEV (reference sequence). The CDR3 here is CASSMTGAHEQYF. The CDR3 region has the DNA TGTGCCAGCAGTATGACAGGGGCCCACGAGCAGTACTTC.

V usage is TRBV5-1 and J usage is TRBJ2-1; TRBD2 aligns across 8 bases. Germline V gene lookup returns CDR1 SGHRS and CDR2 YFSETQ. This CDR3 has 16 residues. J was trimmed by 0 bases and V by 1 base; bases with no gene match: 3. The CDR3 DNA follows: TGCGCCAGCAGCTTGCGGGGGGGGCCCTCCTACAATGAGCAGTTCTTC. This sequence encodes CASSLRGGPSYNEQFF.

This clonotype occurred a few times. The gene calls are TRBV24-1 and TRBJ2-1; no clear D gene. V shed 3 bases and J shed 10 bases, with 15 bases lying between them. The CDR3 extends over 14 amino acids. Germline V gene data show CDR1 as KGHDR and CDR2 as SFDVKD. The CDR3 region is CATSDLKGSNEQFF. CDR3 sequence (DNA): TGTGCCACCAGTGATCTTAAGGGAAGTAACGAGCAGTTCTTC.

There are a few counts of this clonotype. V gene TRBV7-6 combines with J gene TRBJ1-1, with 7 positions matching TRBD1. This CDR3 is 16 amino acids long. Losses at the gene ends were 3 bases for V and 6 bases for J; bases not matched to a gene: 13. Germline V gene lookup returns CDR1 SGHVS and CDR2 FNYEAQ. Here the CDR3 reads CASSLGNDRVSAEAFF. The CDR3 DNA reads as TGTGCCAGCAGCTTGGGAAATGACAGGGTGTCCGCTGAAGCTTTCTTT.

The table lists this clonotype with a few counts. The chain uses TRBV4-3 and TRBJ1-6, with D tentatively TRBD1 (6 bases). Trimming pared 4 bases from V and 9 bases from J, leaving 16 bases between. There are 15 residues in the CDR3. Germline V lookup: CDR1 LGHNA, CDR2 YSLEER. The CDR3: CASSPDTGGFSPLHF. The CDR3 DNA sequence: TGCGCCAGCAGCCCCGATACCGGGGGCTTTTCACCCCTCCACTTT.

The chain carries TRBV5-1 and TRBJ2-7; tentative D call: TRBD1 (6 bases). CDR1 is SGHRS and CDR2 is YFSETQ in the germline V gene. Trimming pared 4 bases from V and 5 bases from J, leaving 10 bases between. The CDR3 length is 12 residues. CDR3 DNA sequence: TGCGCCAGCAGCCCTACAGGGCACGAGCAGTACTTC. It yields the protein CASSPTGHEQYF.

The chain uses TRBV3-1 and TRBJ2-1, with D unresolved. V was clipped by 9 bases and J by 6 bases, with 18 bases between them. Per germline, CDR1 LGHDT and CDR2 YNNKEL (reference sequence). The CDR3 covers 14 residues. As DNA, the CDR3 is TGTGCCAGTGCGGAGTGGGCAGAGAGCAATGAGCAGTTCTTC. Residues: CASAEWAESNEQFF.

V is TRBV25-1 and J is TRBJ1-2, with 12 bases matching TRBD1. J was trimmed by 2 bases and V by 4 bases; bases with no gene match: 8. The CDR3 consists of 17 residues. The germline gives CDR1 MGHDK, CDR2 SYGVNS. DNA for the CDR3: TGTGCCAGCAGTGGAGGGACAGGGGGCGCGGAAAACTATGGCTACACCTTC. The encoded protein is CASSGGTGGAENYGYTF.

This clonotype was detected ten times or more. The V and J genes are TRBV4-3 and TRBJ1-1; D perhaps matches TRBD1 (5 bases). V lost 0 bases and J lost 3, with 11 bases in between. The CDR3 length is 15 residues. The germline V gene has CDR1 LGHNA and CDR2 YSLEER. This CDR3 reads CASSQDDSRYTEAFF. In DNA form, the CDR3 reads TGCGCCAGCAGCCAAGATGACAGCAGGTACACTGAAGCTTTCTTT.

The table lists this clonotype with a few counts. This rearrangement joins TRBV25-1 to TRBJ1-3, with D uncertain. Germline lookup yields CDR1 MGHDK and CDR2 SYGVNS. V gave up 0 bases and J gave up 4 bases, with 10 bases separating them. This CDR3 contains 15 residues. CDR3 nucleotide sequence: TGTGCCAGCAGTGAATATGGAGGGTCCGGAAACACCATATATTTT. Encoded protein: CASSEYGGSGNTIYF.

The rearrangement joins TRBV12-3 or TRBV12-4 to TRBJ2-7; 7 bases fit TRBD1. The CDR3 has 13 amino acids. V lost 4 bases, J lost 3 bases, and 3 bases stayed unmatched. The CDR3 protein is CASSSTGYYEQYV. CDR3 DNA sequence: TGTGCCAGCAGTTCGACAGGGTACTACGAGCAGTACGTC.

The chain joins TRBV12-3 or TRBV12-4 to TRBJ1-3; maybe TRBD1 (5 bases). Trimming removed 6 bases at V and 0 bases at J, with 9 bases between. The CDR3 consists of 14 residues. The CDR3, as DNA: TGTGCCAGCAGGACAGAGTTCTCTGGAAACACCATATATTTT. It is translated as CASRTEFSGNTIYF.

This clonotype has just a few counts. The J gene is TRBJ2-7, the V gene TRBV10-3; the D is unclear. The CDR3 extends over 11 amino acids. Germline V gives CDR1 ENHRY, CDR2 SYGVKD. V dropped 0 bases and J dropped 5 bases, with 2 bases sitting between them. The CDR3: CAISESDEQYF. DNA for the CDR3: TGTGCCATCAGTGAGTCCGACGAGCAGTACTTC.

This clonotype showed up many times. The genes are TRBV5-1 and TRBJ1-2; TRBD1 might be the D (5 bases). The CDR3 extends over 14 amino acids. Trimming cost V 4 bases and J 4 bases, with 14 bases left between them. Germline V gives CDR1 SGHRS, CDR2 YFSETQ. This CDR3 reads CASSGLRDGYGYTF. CDR3 nucleotides: TGCGCCAGCAGCGGGCTTCGGGACGGCTATGGCTACACCTTC.

The V and J genes are TRBV11-2 and TRBJ2-5; D is undetermined. This CDR3 is 14 amino acids long. The V gene lost 4 bases and the J gene lost 5 bases, with 14 bases spanning the gap. Germline-derived CDR1 and CDR2 are SGHAT and FQNNGV. The CDR3 sequence is CASSSNPPGETQYF. The CDR3 nucleotides are TGTGCCAGCAGCTCAAACCCTCCTGGGGAGACCCAGTACTTC.

This clonotype was observed a few times. The chain employs TRBV2 and TRBJ2-7; D is undetermined. Germline V gene sequence: CDR1 SNHLY, CDR2 FYNNEI. The CDR3 loop spans 10 amino acids. V lost 2 bases and J 4 bases, leaving 0 bases between the germline ends. CDR3 loop: CASSEYEQYF. The CDR3 bases are TGTGCCAGCAGTGAATACGAGCAGTACTTC.

Only a few counts were recorded for this clonotype. The chain combines TRBV27 with TRBJ2-5; no firm D call. The CDR3 runs 14 residues. V lost 6 bases, J lost 2 bases, and 13 bases lay in between. CDR1 MNHEY and CDR2 SMNVEV come from the germline V gene (reference sequence). CDR3 sequence: CASSPLLDQETQYF. The CDR3 region has the DNA TGTGCCAGCAGCCCCCTCTTGGATCAAGAGACCCAGTACTTC.

This chain connects TRBV4-1 to TRBJ1-6; tentatively, D is TRBD1 (5 bases). CDR1 MGHRA and CDR2 YSYEKL come from the germline V gene. Trimming pared 3 bases from V and 8 bases from J, leaving 14 bases between. This CDR3 has 15 residues. The CDR3 region is CASSHRWQGDSPLHF. The CDR3 DNA follows: TGCGCCAGCAGCCACCGGTGGCAGGGTGATTCACCCCTCCACTTT.

The V gene is TRBV7-9, the J gene TRBJ1-2; 7 nucleotides line up with TRBD1. CDR1 and CDR2 (germline): SEHNR, FQNEAQ (reference sequence). This CDR3 region has 15 residues. After removal of 6 bases from V and 8 bases from J, the junction contained 15 bases not matched to a gene. DNA of the CDR3: TGTGCCAGCAGACGTGGGACAGCGACGGATGGCGGCTACACCTTC. It encodes CASRRGTATDGGYTF.

There are a few counts of this clonotype. The chain links TRBV6-2 or TRBV6-3 to TRBJ1-2; no definite D call. The CDR3 is made up of 12 amino acids. Germline loops: CDR1 MNHEY, CDR2 SVGEGT. Trimming stripped 6 bases from V and 4 bases from J, with 9 bases between. CDR3 sequence: CASSPGSYGYTF. The CDR3 region has the DNA TGTGCCAGCAGCCCCGGATCCTATGGCTACACCTTC.

The CDR3 DNA reads TGTGCCAGCAGCCCGCCCCCCGGGGGACCACAAGAGACCCAGTACTTC. This sequence encodes CASSPPPGGPQETQYF. The chain links TRBV7-6 to TRBJ2-5; a possible D gene is TRBD2 (6 bases). Trimming removed 5 bases from V and 2 bases from J, with 18 bases in between. Germline CDR1 SGHVS, CDR2 FNYEAQ. CDR3 length equals 16 residues.

The chain uses TRBV10-3 and TRBJ2-1; D uncertain. The CDR3 is made up of 16 amino acids. Trimming pared 4 bases from V and 7 bases from J, leaving 20 bases between. Germline V gene sequence: CDR1 ENHRY, CDR2 SYGVKD. The CDR3 here is CAISGGSVVGLNEQFF. The DNA for the CDR3 is TGTGCCATCAGTGGAGGTTCAGTGGTCGGTTTGAATGAGCAGTTCTTC.

This clonotype appeared a few times. This chain connects TRBV11-2 to TRBJ1-2; a weak D match, TRBD1 (5 bases). Germline V lookup: CDR1 SGHAT, CDR2 FQNNGV. The V end lost 7 bases, the J end lost 2 bases, and 14 bases lay between the germline ends. CDR3 length equals 14 residues. The CDR3 DNA reads as TGTGCCAGCACCCTCGGGGGTCCGAACTATGGCTACACCTTC. Residues: CASTLGGPNYGYTF.

The chain is built from TRBV7-9 and TRBJ2-5; 7 positions match TRBD1. The length of the CDR3 is 14 residues. Germline V gene data show CDR1 as SEHNR and CDR2 as FQNEAQ (reference sequence). Trimming at V came to 11 bases and at J to 0 bases, leaving 9 bases not matched to a gene. CDR3 residues: CASGTASYQETQYF. The CDR3 DNA is TGTGCCTCAGGGACAGCCAGCTACCAAGAGACCCAGTACTTC.

This clonotype has a handful of counts. The chain has TRBV21-1 and TRBJ2-2; TRBD1 is the table's D call and was not checked against the DNA. TRBV21-1 is a listed pseudogene. This CDR3 comprises 16 residues. Here the CDR3 reads CASSKSGTDYTGELFF. The CDR3 DNA sequence: TGTGCCAGCAGCAAATCAGGGACAGACTACACCGGGGAGCTGTTTTTT.

This clonotype showed up just a few times. J is TRBJ2-1 and V is TRBV7-9; D remains unclear. This CDR3 comprises 11 residues. V lost 5 bases, J lost 9 bases, and 8 bases lay in between. The germline CDR1 and CDR2 sequences are SEHNR and FQNEAQ (reference sequence). In DNA, the CDR3 is TGTGCCAGCAGCCGCCTCGGTGAGCAGTTCTTC. It yields the protein CASSRLGEQFF.

The chain couples TRBV5-6 to TRBJ2-7, with D possibly matching TRBD2 (7 bases). Trimming pared 4 bases from V and 0 bases from J, leaving 20 bases between. This CDR3 spans 17 amino acids. Per the germline V gene, CDR1 is SGHDT and CDR2 is YYEEEE. The CDR3 sequence is CASSLTRGDYFSYEQYV. DNA of the CDR3: TGTGCCAGCAGCCTCACGAGGGGGGACTACTTCTCCTACGAGCAGTACGTC.

The rearrangement uses TRBV20-1 and TRBJ2-3; 9 nucleotides align to TRBD2. The CDR3 has 16 amino acids. J gave up 4 bases and V 1 base, and 9 bases lay outside the gene matches. Germline CDR1 is DFQATT and CDR2 is SNEGSKA (reference sequence). DNA for the CDR3: TGCAGTGCTAGAGGTGCCCTAGCGGGGTGGGCAGATACGCAGTATTTT. As protein: CSARGALAGWADTQYF.

This clonotype occurred a few times. The chain recombines TRBV9 with TRBJ2-1; TRBD2 is a possible D gene (7 bases). The V end was cut by 0 bases, the J end by 5 bases, with 12 bases between. The CDR3 contains 15 residues. The germline gives CDR1 SGDLS, CDR2 YYNGEE. Here the CDR3 DNA reads TGTGCCAGCAGCGTAGATCGGGGGGCCCACAATGAGCAGTTCTTC. Translated, it gives CASSVDRGAHNEQFF.

This clonotype was seen more than once but under ten times. The chain is built from TRBV7-2 and TRBJ2-7, with a weak D call TRBD2 (6 bases). From germline, CDR1 is SGHTA and CDR2 FQGNSA. The CDR3 runs to 15 residues. V was cut by 2 bases and J by 2 bases, with 13 bases left in between. CDR3 nucleotides: TGTGCCAGCAGCTTATTACGGGACTCCCCCTACGAGCAGTACTTC. This translates into CASSLLRDSPYEQYF.

This clonotype occurred a few times. The J gene is TRBJ1-6, the V gene TRBV20-1; D is undetermined. The CDR3 runs 12 residues. Germline loops: CDR1 DFQATT, CDR2 SNEGSKA (reference sequence). V shed 0 bases and J shed 8 bases, with 5 bases lying between them. The CDR3 DNA sequence: TGCAGTGCTAGAGAGGGTGATTCACCCCTCCACTTT. It codes for CSAREGDSPLHF.

Only a few counts were recorded for this clonotype. The chain carries TRBV29-1 and TRBJ1-1; TRBD1 is a possible D gene (5 bases). V lost 2 bases and J lost 0, with 7 bases in between. The V gene's germline CDR1 is SQVTM and CDR2 ANQGSEA. The CDR3 sequence is 13 residues long. In DNA, the CDR3 is TGCAGCGTTGAACAGGGCCTGAACACTGAAGCTTTCTTT. Residues: CSVEQGLNTEAFF.